These 21 T cell receptor beta chains were sequenced from one sample in a study of T cell changes during pregnancy in multiple sclerosis. The method was immunoSEQ multiplex PCR; TCRdb's version includes in-frame clones alone and lacks a portion of them. The sample consists of some 100,000 clones, around 93% of them appearing once. Source: peripheral blood, taken before pregnancy. The source is a female donor with multiple sclerosis, enrolled in a pregnancy study.

The chain has TRBV28 and TRBJ1-1; tentative D call: TRBD1 (5 bases). Trimming cost V 5 bases and J 1 base, with 11 bases left between them. The germline CDR1 and CDR2 sequences are MDHEN and SYDVKM. The CDR3 covers 14 residues. The CDR3 DNA reads TGTGCCAGCAGTGCAGGACACAAGAACACTGAAGCTTTCTTT. This encodes CASSAGHKNTEAFF. Drawing the rest from reference TRBV28 and TRBJ1-1, the complete variable domain is DVKVTQSSRYLVKRTGEKVFLECVQDMDHENMFWYRQDPGLGLRLIYFSYDVKMKEKGDIPEGYSVSREKKERFSLILESASTNQTSMYLCASSAGHKNTEAFFGQGTRLTVV.

The genes are TRBV6-5 and TRBJ1-1; D is undetermined. CDR3 length equals 14 residues. V was pared by 2 bases and J by 5 bases, with 12 bases between. Germline CDR1 and CDR2: MNHEY and SVGAGI. The CDR3 DNA reads as TGTGCCAGCAGTTACGCCCGGACGGGGACTGAAGCTTTCTTT. It translates to CASSYARTGTEAFF.

V and J are TRBV4-1 and TRBJ2-3; maybe TRBD1 (6 bases). Trimming removed 1 base at V and 6 bases at J, with 14 bases between. CDR3 length equals 15 residues. Germline CDR1 and CDR2: MGHRA and YSYEKL. CDR3 loop: CASSQGQDLGDTQYF. The CDR3 coding sequence is TGCGCCAGCAGCCAAGGACAGGACCTAGGGGATACGCAGTATTTT.

CDR3 protein: CASQTDRAAYEQYF. The CDR3 region has the DNA TGCGCCAGCCAGACGGACAGGGCCGCCTACGAGCAGTACTTC. V is TRBV4-1 and J is TRBJ2-7, with 8 bases matching TRBD1. Germline assignment: CDR1 MGHRA and CDR2 YSYEKL. The junction had 8 bases not matched to a gene; V was cut back by 8 bases and J by 2 bases. The CDR3 loop spans 14 amino acids.

The gene calls are TRBV4-2 and TRBJ2-3, with TRBD1 as a possible D gene (5 bases). Trimming took off 4 bases at V and 5 bases at J, with 7 bases between the two ends. This CDR3 has 12 amino acids. Germline V lookup: CDR1 LGHNA, CDR2 YNFKEQ. The CDR3 coding sequence is TGTGCCAGCAGCCGCGACAGAGATACGCAGTATTTT. This codes for CASSRDRDTQYF.

The chain uses TRBV19 and TRBJ1-2, with TRBD1 matching over 8 bases. This CDR3 is built from 14 residues. V lost 4 bases and J lost 1; bases outside the gene matches: 2. The germline CDR1 and CDR2 sequences are LNHDA and SQIVND (reference sequence). In DNA, the CDR3 is TGTGCCAGTAGTAGGACAGGGAATAACTATGGCTACACCTTC. Residues: CASSRTGNNYGYTF. Based on the CDR3 plus reference TRBV19 and TRBJ1-2, the full variable domain is DGGITQSPKYLFRKEGQNVTLSCEQNLNHDAMYWYRQDPGQGLRLIYYSQIVNDFQKGDIAEGYSVSREKKESFPLTVTSAQKNPTAFYLCASSRTGNNYGYTFGSGTRLTVV.

The chain is built from TRBV29-1 and TRBJ1-1; no firm D call. The germline V and J ends were trimmed by 3 bases and 0 bases, with 11 bases remaining between them. Germline assignment: CDR1 SQVTM and CDR2 ANQGSEA. The CDR3 is made up of 14 amino acids. CDR3 sequence: CSVDRATLNTEAFF. Here the CDR3 DNA reads TGCAGCGTTGATCGCGCCACCTTGAACACTGAAGCTTTCTTT.

J is TRBJ1-5 and V is TRBV19; D is ambiguous. Germline CDR1 and CDR2: LNHDA and SQIVND (reference sequence). The CDR3 has 15 residues. Deletions cut 3 bases from V and 5 bases from J, with 14 bases between. CDR3 sequence reads: CASSIGEFLYQPQHF. The CDR3 coding sequence is TGTGCCAGTAGTATCGGGGAATTCCTATATCAGCCCCAGCATTTT.

This clone was recorded only once. The gene calls are TRBV2 and TRBJ2-1; a weak D match, TRBD2 (6 bases). Germline V gene data show CDR1 as SNHLY and CDR2 as FYNNEI. CDR3 length equals 13 residues. The V end was cut by 9 bases, the J end by 3 bases, with 12 bases between. The CDR3 spells CASLAKSYNEQFF. CDR3 sequence (DNA): TGTGCCAGTCTAGCGAAGAGCTACAATGAGCAGTTCTTC.

The chain carries TRBV10-1 and TRBJ2-7, with 11 bases identical to TRBD2. The germline V gene encodes CDR1 WNHNN and CDR2 SYGVQD (reference sequence). The CDR3 sequence is 15 residues long. With 2 bases clipped from V and 1 base from J, the junction kept 1 base outside the gene matches. CDR3 coding DNA: TGCGCCAGCAGTGAGGGGACTAGCGGTTCCTACGAGCAGTACTTC. Protein product: CASSEGTSGSYEQYF.

There are a few counts of this clone. The rearrangement uses TRBV30 and TRBJ1-1; D remains unclear. The CDR3 extends over 13 amino acids. V was shortened by 6 bases and J by 1 base, with 12 bases between the two germline ends. Germline CDR1 GTSNPN, CDR2 SVGIG (reference sequence). The CDR3: CACSGQSNTEAFF. DNA for the CDR3: TGTGCCTGTTCTGGGCAGTCGAACACTGAAGCTTTCTTT.

On this clone itself: The sample holds other DNA sequences that translate to the same CDR3. The chain has TRBV5-1 and TRBJ2-7; 10 nucleotides align to TRBD2. The CDR3 extends over 15 amino acids. Germline CDR1 and CDR2: SGHRS and YFSETQ. J was trimmed by 2 bases and V by 0 bases; bases with no gene match: 2. CDR3 amino acids: CASSLGLAGTYEQYF. CDR3 coding DNA: TGCGCCAGCAGCTTGGGACTAGCGGGTACCTACGAGCAGTACTTC.

The chain links TRBV14 to TRBJ1-1; D is undetermined. Trimming stripped 1 base from V and 0 bases from J, with 9 bases between. CDR1 is SGHDN, CDR2 FVKESK, per germline. This CDR3 contains 15 residues. The CDR3 loop reads CASSQVPSMNTEAFF. CDR3 DNA sequence: TGTGCCAGCAGCCAAGTCCCGAGCATGAACACTGAAGCTTTCTTT.

The chain is built from TRBV6-1 and TRBJ2-1; 9 bases align to TRBD1. The CDR3 runs 17 residues. V lost 4 bases to trimming and J lost 5 bases; unmatched junction nucleotides: 12. CDR1 and CDR2 from the germline V gene are MNHNS and SASEGT. This chain's CDR3 is CASSVLPGQGVHNEQFF. CDR3 in DNA: TGTGCCAGCAGTGTTCTACCGGGACAGGGAGTACACAATGAGCAGTTCTTC.

The rearrangement links TRBV11-2 to TRBJ2-7; TRBD1 might be the D (6 bases). CDR3 length: 14 amino acids. The germline gives CDR1 SGHAT, CDR2 FQNNGV. Trimming cost V 5 bases and J 1 base, with 12 bases left between them. The CDR3 protein is CASSPRTGSYEQYF. As DNA, the CDR3 is TGTGCCAGCAGCCCGCGAACAGGGTCCTACGAGCAGTACTTC.

The chain carries TRBV9 and TRBJ2-7; tentatively, D is TRBD1 (5 bases). V lost 1 base and J 2 bases, leaving 10 bases between the germline ends. This CDR3 contains 14 residues. Germline CDR1 SGDLS, CDR2 YYNGEE. Here the CDR3 reads CASSVSDNPYEQYF. DNA of the CDR3: TGTGCCAGCAGCGTATCGGACAATCCCTACGAGCAGTACTTC. The full variable domain, its missing parts supplied by reference TRBV9 and TRBJ2-7, is DSGVTQTPKHLITATGQRVTLRCSPRSGDLSVYWYQQSLDQGLQFLIQYYNGEERAKGNILERFSAQQFPDLHSELNLSSLELGDSALYFCASSVSDNPYEQYFGPGTRLTVT.

This chain uses TRBV13 with TRBJ1-1, with D perhaps TRBD1 (6 bases). CDR1 and CDR2 from the germline V gene are PRHDT and FYEKMQ (reference sequence). This CDR3 region has 14 residues. The V gene lost 4 bases and the J gene lost 1 base, with 10 bases spanning the gap. The CDR3 nucleotides are TGTGCCAGCAGCTCCCGGGACAAGAACACTGAAGCTTTCTTT. This gives the protein CASSSRDKNTEAFF.

The chain employs TRBV21-1 and TRBJ2-7; the table's D call, TRBD2, has no DNA check behind it. TRBV21-1 is flagged as a pseudogene. This CDR3 has 17 residues. This chain's CDR3 is CASSVISRAEVHREQYF. The CDR3 DNA reads as TGTGCCAGCAGCGTCATATCGCGGGCAGAGGTTCATCGCGAGCAGTACTTC.

The V gene is TRBV29-1, the J gene TRBJ2-3, with D perhaps TRBD2 (5 bases). Trimming took 4 bases from V and 4 from J, leaving 15 bases between them. The V gene's germline CDR1 is SQVTM and CDR2 ANQGSEA. The CDR3 loop spans 14 amino acids. The CDR3 DNA is TGCAGCGTTGCAGGTGCGGGTTGGTCAGATACGCAGTATTTT. This gives the protein CSVAGAGWSDTQYF.

The V call is TRBV5-4, the J call TRBJ1-1; TRBD1 aligns across 9 bases. Per the germline V gene, CDR1 is SGHNT and CDR2 is YYREEE (reference sequence). The V segment lost 4 bases and the J segment 2 bases; nucleotides outside the gene matches: 6. This CDR3 has 15 amino acids. The CDR3 DNA reads as TGTGCCAGCAGCCGTGGGACAGGGATAAACACTGAAGCTTTCTTT. It yields the protein CASSRGTGINTEAFF.

The gene calls are TRBV6-5 and TRBJ2-7, with 10 bases aligning to TRBD2. V trimming: 4 bases; J trimming: 3 bases; junction bases outside the gene matches: 9. Germline CDR1 is MNHEY and CDR2 is SVGAGI. There are 16 residues in the CDR3. DNA of the CDR3: TGTGCCAGCAGTTCGACTAGCGGGCTAGACTACTACGAGCAGTACTTC. This sequence encodes CASSSTSGLDYYEQYF.